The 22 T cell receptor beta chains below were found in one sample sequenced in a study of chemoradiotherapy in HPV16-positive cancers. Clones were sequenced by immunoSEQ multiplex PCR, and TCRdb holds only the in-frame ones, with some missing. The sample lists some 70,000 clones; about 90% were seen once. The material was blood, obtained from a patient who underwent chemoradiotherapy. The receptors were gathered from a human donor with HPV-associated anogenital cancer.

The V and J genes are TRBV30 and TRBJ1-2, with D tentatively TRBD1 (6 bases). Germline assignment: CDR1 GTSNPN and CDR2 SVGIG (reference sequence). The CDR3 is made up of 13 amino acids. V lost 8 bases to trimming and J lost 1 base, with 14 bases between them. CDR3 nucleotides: TGTGCCCTAGGAAGGGACATTAACTATGGCTACACCTTC. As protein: CALGRDINYGYTF.

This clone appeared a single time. CDR3 coding DNA: TGTGCCAGCAGTGCGGGAGGGCCTTTTAGCACAGATACGCAGTATTTT. Protein sequence: CASSAGGPFSTDTQYF. The chain links TRBV2 to TRBJ2-3, with 8 bases aligning to TRBD2. With V trimmed by 4 bases and J by 0 bases, 6 bases remained unmatched. This CDR3 contains 16 residues. The germline CDR1 and CDR2 sequences are SNHLY and FYNNEI. Full variable domain (rest looked up from reference TRBV2 and TRBJ2-3): EPEVTQTPSHQVTQMGQEVILRCVPISNHLYFYWYRQILGQKVEFLVSFYNNEISEKSEIFDDQFSVERPDGSNFTLKIRSTKLEDSAMYFCASSAGGPFSTDTQYFGPGTRLTVL.

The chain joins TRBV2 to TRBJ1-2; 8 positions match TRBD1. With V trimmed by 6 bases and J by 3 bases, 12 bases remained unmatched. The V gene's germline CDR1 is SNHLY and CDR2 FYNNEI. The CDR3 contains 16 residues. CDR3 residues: CASSLRGGQAHYGYTF. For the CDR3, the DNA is TGTGCCAGCAGCCTGAGAGGGGGACAGGCTCACTATGGCTACACCTTC.

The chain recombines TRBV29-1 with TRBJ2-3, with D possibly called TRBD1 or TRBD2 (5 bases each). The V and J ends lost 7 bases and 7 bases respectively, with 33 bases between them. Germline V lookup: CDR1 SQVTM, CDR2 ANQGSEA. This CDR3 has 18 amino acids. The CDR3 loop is CSASKGSSGRDLMNTQYF. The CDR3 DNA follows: TGCAGCGCCAGCAAAGGGAGTTCGGGCAGGGACCTCATGAATACGCAGTATTTT.

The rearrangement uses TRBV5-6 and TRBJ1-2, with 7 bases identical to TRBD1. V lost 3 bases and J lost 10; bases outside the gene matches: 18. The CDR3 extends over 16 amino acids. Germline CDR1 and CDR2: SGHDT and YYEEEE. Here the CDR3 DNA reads TGTGCCAGCAGCTGGGGGGAACAGGGGACACTCTCCTTCTACACCTTC. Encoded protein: CASSWGEQGTLSFYTF.

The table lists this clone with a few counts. The CDR3 sequence: CASSRETGMNTEAFF. The DNA of the CDR3 is TGTGCCAGCTCACGAGAGACAGGGATGAACACTGAAGCTTTCTTT. The gene calls are TRBV18 and TRBJ1-1; TRBD1 agrees at 7 bases. Unmatched junction bases numbered 5, after V lost 4 bases and J lost 0 bases. The CDR3 loop spans 15 amino acids. The V gene's germline CDR1 is KGHSH and CDR2 LQKENI.

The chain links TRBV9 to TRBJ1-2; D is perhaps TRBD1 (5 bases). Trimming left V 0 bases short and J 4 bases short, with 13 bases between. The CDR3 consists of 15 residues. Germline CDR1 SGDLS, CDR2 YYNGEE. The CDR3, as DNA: TGTGCCAGCAGCGTAGCGTCTGGGGGGATCTATGGCTACACCTTC. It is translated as CASSVASGGIYGYTF.

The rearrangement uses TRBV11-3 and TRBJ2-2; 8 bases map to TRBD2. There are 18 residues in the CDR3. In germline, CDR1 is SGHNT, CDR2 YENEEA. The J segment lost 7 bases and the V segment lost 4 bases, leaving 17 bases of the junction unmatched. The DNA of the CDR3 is TGTGCCAGCAGCTGCCTGATAGCCGAGCGGGAGCTTGTCGGGGAGCTGTTTTTT. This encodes CASSCLIAERELVGELFF.

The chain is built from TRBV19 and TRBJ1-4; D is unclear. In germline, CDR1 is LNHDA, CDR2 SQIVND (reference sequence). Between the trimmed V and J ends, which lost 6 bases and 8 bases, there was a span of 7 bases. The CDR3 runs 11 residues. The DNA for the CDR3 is TGTGCCAGTAGCTCGTTCGAAAAACTGTTTTTT. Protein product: CASSSFEKLFF. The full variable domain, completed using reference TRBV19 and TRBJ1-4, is DGGITQSPKYLFRKEGQNVTLSCEQNLNHDAMYWYRQDPGQGLRLIYYSQIVNDFQKGDIAEGYSVSREKKESFPLTVTSAQKNPTAFYLCASSSFEKLFFGSGTQLSVL.

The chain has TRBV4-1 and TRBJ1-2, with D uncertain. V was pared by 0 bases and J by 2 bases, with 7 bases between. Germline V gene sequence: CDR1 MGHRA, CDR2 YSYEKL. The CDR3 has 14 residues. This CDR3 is CASSQDFGNYGYTF. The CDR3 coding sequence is TGCGCCAGCAGCCAAGATTTTGGGAACTATGGCTACACCTTC.

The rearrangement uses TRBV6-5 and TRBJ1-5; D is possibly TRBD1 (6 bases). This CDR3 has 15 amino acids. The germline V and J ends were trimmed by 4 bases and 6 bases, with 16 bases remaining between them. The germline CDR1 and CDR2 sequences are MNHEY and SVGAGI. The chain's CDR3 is CASSSGGGGSQPQHF. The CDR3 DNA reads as TGTGCCAGCAGTTCTGGCGGGGGGGGCTCTCAGCCCCAGCATTTT.

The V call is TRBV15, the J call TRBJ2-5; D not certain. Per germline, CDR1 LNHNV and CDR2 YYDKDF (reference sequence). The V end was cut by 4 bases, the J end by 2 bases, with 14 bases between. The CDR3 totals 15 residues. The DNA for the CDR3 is TGTGCCACCAGCACCAATCCCGGGCCACAAGAGACCCAGTACTTC. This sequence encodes CATSTNPGPQETQYF.

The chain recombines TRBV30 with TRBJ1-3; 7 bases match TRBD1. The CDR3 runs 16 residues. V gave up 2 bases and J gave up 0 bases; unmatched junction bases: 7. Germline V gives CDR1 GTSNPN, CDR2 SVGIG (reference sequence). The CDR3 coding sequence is TGTGCCTGGAGTCAGCGGGACAGATTCTCTGGAAACACCATATATTTT. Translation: CAWSQRDRFSGNTIYF.

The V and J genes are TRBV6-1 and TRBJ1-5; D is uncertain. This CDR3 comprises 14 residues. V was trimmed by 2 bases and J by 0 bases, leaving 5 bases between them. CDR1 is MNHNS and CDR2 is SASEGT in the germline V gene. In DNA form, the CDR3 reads TGTGCCAGCAGTGAAACGTATAGCAATCAGCCCCAGCATTTT. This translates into CASSETYSNQPQHF.

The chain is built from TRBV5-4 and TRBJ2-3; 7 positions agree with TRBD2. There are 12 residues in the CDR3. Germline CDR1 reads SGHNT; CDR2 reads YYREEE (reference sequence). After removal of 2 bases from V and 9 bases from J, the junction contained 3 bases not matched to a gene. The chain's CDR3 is CASSFQGGTQYF. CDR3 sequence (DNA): TGTGCCAGCAGCTTCCAGGGAGGGACGCAGTATTTT.

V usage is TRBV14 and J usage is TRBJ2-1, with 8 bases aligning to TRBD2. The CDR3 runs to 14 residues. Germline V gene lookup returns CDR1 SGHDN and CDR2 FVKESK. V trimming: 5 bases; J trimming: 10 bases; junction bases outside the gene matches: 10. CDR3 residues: CASSTLGTSVEQFF. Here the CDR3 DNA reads TGTGCCAGCAGCACACTCGGGACTAGTGTCGAGCAGTTCTTC.

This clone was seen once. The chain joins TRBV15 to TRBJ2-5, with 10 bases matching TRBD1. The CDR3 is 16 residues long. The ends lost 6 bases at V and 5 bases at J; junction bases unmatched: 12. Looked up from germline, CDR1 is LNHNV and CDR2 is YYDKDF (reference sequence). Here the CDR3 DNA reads TGTGCCACCAGTACCAACCGGGAGACAGGGGGCGAGACCCAGTACTTC. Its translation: CATSTNRETGGETQYF.

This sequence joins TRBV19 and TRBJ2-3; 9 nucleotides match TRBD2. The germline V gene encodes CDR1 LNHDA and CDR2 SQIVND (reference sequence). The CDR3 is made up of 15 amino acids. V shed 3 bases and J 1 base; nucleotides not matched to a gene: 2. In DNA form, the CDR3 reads TGTGCCAGTAGTATGACTAGCGGACGCACAGATACGCAGTATTTT. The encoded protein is CASSMTSGRTDTQYF. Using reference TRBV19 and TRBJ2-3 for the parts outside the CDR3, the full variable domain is DGGITQSPKYLFRKEGQNVTLSCEQNLNHDAMYWYRQDPGQGLRLIYYSQIVNDFQKGDIAEGYSVSREKKESFPLTVTSAQKNPTAFYLCASSMTSGRTDTQYFGPGTRLTVL.

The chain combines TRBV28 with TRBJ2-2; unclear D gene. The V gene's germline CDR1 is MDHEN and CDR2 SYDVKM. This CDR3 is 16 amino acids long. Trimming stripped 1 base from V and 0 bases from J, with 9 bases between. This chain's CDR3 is CASSLYQLTNTGELFF. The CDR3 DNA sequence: TGTGCCAGCAGTTTATATCAGCTGACGAACACCGGGGAGCTGTTTTTT.

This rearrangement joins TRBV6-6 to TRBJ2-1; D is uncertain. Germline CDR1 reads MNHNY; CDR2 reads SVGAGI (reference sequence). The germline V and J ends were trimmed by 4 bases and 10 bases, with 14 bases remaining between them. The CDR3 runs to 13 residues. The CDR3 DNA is TGTGCCAGCAGTTTCGTTTCCGTCGGAGAGCAGTTCTTC. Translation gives CASSFVSVGEQFF.

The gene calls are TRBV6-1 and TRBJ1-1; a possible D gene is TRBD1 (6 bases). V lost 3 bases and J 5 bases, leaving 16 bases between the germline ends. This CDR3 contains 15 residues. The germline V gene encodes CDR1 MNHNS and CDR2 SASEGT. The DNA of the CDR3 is TGTGCCAGCAGTGACCGGGACACTCGGGGGACTGAAGCTTTCTTT. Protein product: CASSDRDTRGTEAFF.

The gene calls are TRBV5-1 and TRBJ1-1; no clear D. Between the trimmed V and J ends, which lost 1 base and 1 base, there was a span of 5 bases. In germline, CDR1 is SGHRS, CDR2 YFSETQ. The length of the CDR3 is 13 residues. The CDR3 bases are TGCGCCAGCAGCTTGCCAGGGAACACTGAAGCTTTCTTT. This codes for CASSLPGNTEAFF.